This passage covers 16 T cell receptor beta chains from one sample sequenced in a study of T cell responses to AZD1222 COVID-19 vaccine. TCRdb's copy holds only in-frame clones and misses some; the assay was immunoSEQ multiplex PCR. This table has fewer than 35,000 clones, roughly nine tenths appearing once. The material was peripheral blood, obtained on day 0 of AZD1222 vaccination. The receptors stem from an adult in good health.

The chain recombines TRBV7-2 with TRBJ1-1; 7 bases map to TRBD1. Germline values: CDR1 SGHTA, CDR2 FQGNSA. With 1 base clipped from V and 5 bases from J, the junction kept 4 bases outside the gene matches. CDR3 length equals 14 residues. The CDR3 here is CASSLVSQGTEAFF. CDR3 sequence (DNA): TGTGCCAGCAGCTTAGTGTCACAGGGGACTGAAGCTTTCTTT.

In this sample, this clone turned up a few times. The chain recombines TRBV4-2 with TRBJ2-7; D gene unclear. In germline, CDR1 is LGHNA, CDR2 YNFKEQ. This CDR3 spans 12 amino acids. Trimming removed 0 bases from V and 6 bases from J, with 6 bases in between. The CDR3 protein is CASSQDRTEQYF. The CDR3 bases are TGTGCCAGCAGCCAAGATCGGACCGAGCAGTACTTC.

The chain joins TRBV6-5 to TRBJ2-7, with TRBD1 matching 10 bases. With 1 base clipped from V and 6 bases from J, the junction kept 9 bases outside the gene matches. CDR1 and CDR2 from the germline V gene are MNHEY and SVGAGI. The CDR3 is 16 amino acids. CDR3 protein: CASSYYRGQGNGEQYF. In nucleotides, the CDR3 is TGTGCCAGCAGTTACTATAGGGGACAGGGGAACGGCGAGCAGTACTTC.

The chain uses TRBV10-1 and TRBJ2-1; 11 bases are shared with TRBD1. The trim removed 4 bases at V and 7 bases at J, leaving 3 bases unmatched. CDR3 length: 14 amino acids. CDR1 and CDR2 from the germline V gene are WNHNN and SYGVQD (reference sequence). For the CDR3, the DNA is TGCGCCAGCAGTGGGGGACAGGGGGGAAATGAGCAGTTCTTC. Translated: CASSGGQGGNEQFF.

The V call is TRBV5-6, the J call TRBJ2-1, with TRBD2 matching 11 bases. Germline V gene sequence: CDR1 SGHDT, CDR2 YYEEEE. This CDR3 has 15 amino acids. Trimming took 6 bases from V and 8 from J; bases not matched to a gene: 10. In DNA, the CDR3 is TGTGCCAGCATATTAGCGGGGGGGCTAATCTATGAGCAGTTCTTC. This gives the protein CASILAGGLIYEQFF. The whole variable domain, remainder taken from reference TRBV5-6 and TRBJ2-1, is DAGVTQSPTHLIKTRGQQVTLRCSPKSGHDTVSWYQQALGQGPQFIFQYYEEEERQRGNFPDRFSGHQFPNYSSELNVNALLLGDSALYLCASILAGGLIYEQFFGPGTRLTVL.

The gene calls are TRBV2 and TRBJ2-2; the match to TRBD2 covers 9 bases. CDR1 and CDR2 from the germline V gene are SNHLY and FYNNEI. Losses at the gene ends were 5 bases for V and 6 bases for J; bases not matched to a gene: 7. The CDR3 runs 15 residues. The CDR3 bases are TGTGCCAGCAGTTTCAGCCTAGCGGGGTCCGGGGAGCTGTTTTTT. Translated: CASSFSLAGSGELFF.

The rearrangement uses TRBV30 and TRBJ1-2, with 8 bases that match TRBD1. The CDR3 extends over 14 amino acids. V lost 6 bases to trimming and J lost 5 bases; unmatched junction nucleotides: 11. From germline, CDR1 is GTSNPN and CDR2 SVGIG (reference sequence). The CDR3 nucleotides read TGTGCCTGTACCTCCAATGACAGGGGATATGGCTACACCTTC. Translated: CACTSNDRGYGYTF.

The chain has TRBV12-1 and TRBJ1-4; the D call TRBD1 from the table was never checked on the DNA. TRBV12-1 is shown as a pseudogene. The CDR3 loop spans 21 amino acids. In DNA, the CDR3 is TGTGCCAGCAGCTCCCCTAGTTCCAGTCCGGGACAGGGTAAGAGGAGGGAAAAACTGTTTTTT. Residues: CASSSPSSSPGQGKRREKLFF.

The J gene is TRBJ1-3, the V gene TRBV19; unclear D gene. CDR1 and CDR2 from the germline V gene are LNHDA and SQIVND (reference sequence). This CDR3 is built from 14 residues. V was clipped by 2 bases and J by 1 base, with 6 bases between them. DNA for the CDR3: TGTGCCAGTAGTATACCGGGATCTGGAAACACCATATATTTT. It encodes CASSIPGSGNTIYF. The whole variable domain, remainder taken from reference TRBV19 and TRBJ1-3, is DGGITQSPKYLFRKEGQNVTLSCEQNLNHDAMYWYRQDPGQGLRLIYYSQIVNDFQKGDIAEGYSVSREKKESFPLTVTSAQKNPTAFYLCASSIPGSGNTIYFGEGSWLTVV.

The rearrangement links TRBV4-1 to TRBJ2-3; possibly TRBD2 for D (6 bases). CDR3 length: 15 residues. Trimming pared 1 base from V and 1 base from J, leaving 9 bases between. Germline V lookup: CDR1 MGHRA, CDR2 YSYEKL. CDR3 in amino acids: CASSQGDSRTDTQYF. The CDR3 bases are TGCGCCAGCAGCCAAGGGGACTCCCGCACAGATACGCAGTATTTT.

This clone was counted a single time. The chain has TRBV4-3 and TRBJ2-1; TRBD2 aligns across 8 bases. The CDR3 contains 16 residues. The junction had 3 bases not matched to a gene; V was cut back by 2 bases and J by 0 bases. Germline-derived CDR1 and CDR2 are LGHNA and YSLEER. CDR3 sequence: CASSQQAGASYNEQFF. The CDR3 DNA is TGCGCCAGCAGCCAACAAGCGGGGGCCTCCTACAATGAGCAGTTCTTC.

On this clone itself: Mismatch with germline at one junction end may stem from a read error. The rearrangement links TRBV18 to TRBJ1-1; 8 nucleotides align to TRBD1. The CDR3 extends over 13 amino acids. CDR1 and CDR2 from the germline V gene are KGHSH and LQKENI. Written as DNA, the CDR3 is TGTGCCAGCTCACCCCCTTCTAGGCAGGGGGCCGTCTTT. It yields the protein CASSPPSRQGAVF.

V and J are TRBV11-2 and TRBJ2-1; D possibly corresponds to TRBD1 (5 bases). Looked up from germline, CDR1 is SGHAT and CDR2 is FQNNGV. This CDR3 has 13 amino acids. V lost 4 bases, J lost 5 bases, and 9 bases lay in between. The CDR3 loop reads CASSSNRNNEQFF. The CDR3 region has the DNA TGTGCCAGCAGCTCAAACAGGAACAATGAGCAGTTCTTC.

The V and J genes are TRBV30 and TRBJ2-5, with 11 bases aligning to TRBD2. The CDR3 loop spans 15 amino acids. The V gene's germline CDR1 is GTSNPN and CDR2 SVGIG (reference sequence). V gave up 2 bases and J gave up 2 bases; unmatched junction bases: 4. CDR3 sequence reads: CAWSTGTSGQETQYF. CDR3 DNA: TGTGCCTGGAGTACCGGGACTAGCGGACAAGAGACCCAGTACTTC.

J is TRBJ2-3 and V is TRBV6-2 or TRBV6-3, with 8 bases aligning to TRBD2. The junction had 10 bases not matched to a gene; V was cut back by 1 base and J by 4 bases. The germline V gene encodes CDR1 MNHEY and CDR2 SVGEGT. The CDR3 runs to 17 residues. The chain's CDR3 is CASSYFPSGSRPDTQYF. The CDR3 DNA reads TGTGCCAGCAGTTACTTCCCTAGCGGGTCGCGCCCAGATACGCAGTATTTT.

This clone was observed once. V usage is TRBV3-1 (or the pseudogene TRBV3-2) and J usage is TRBJ1-2; TRBD1 is a possible D gene (5 bases). The CDR3 has 14 amino acids. In germline, CDR1 is LGHDT, CDR2 YNNKEL (reference sequence). The V end was cut by 4 bases, the J end by 6 bases, with 15 bases between. CDR3 loop: CASSRKNRLDGYTF. The CDR3 nucleotides read TGTGCCAGCAGCCGAAAGAACAGGCTCGATGGCTACACCTTC.